Below are 20 T cell receptor beta chains sequenced from a single sample in a study of T cells after yellow fever vaccination. MiXCR, applied by TCRdb to the 5' RACE reads, yields one record per CDR3 protein. The sample lists about 320,000 distinct CDR3 sequences, roughly 7% occurring once. The source was PBMCs, collected about 41 days after the first yellow fever vaccination. The receptors shown here come from a man in his late teens or twenties who received the YFV17D yellow fever vaccine.

This clonotype has a handful of counts. The chain links TRBV10-3 to TRBJ1-1, with D maybe TRBD1 (5 bases). CDR1 is ENHRY, CDR2 SYGVKD, per germline. The V end lost 3 bases, the J end lost 7 bases, and 24 bases lay between the germline ends. The CDR3 totals 17 residues. CDR3 sequence reads: CAISEVLGAGREDEAFF. The CDR3 nucleotides read TGTGCCATCAGTGAAGTACTAGGGGCAGGGAGGGAGGATGAAGCTTTCTTT.

The table lists this clonotype with many counts. The V gene is TRBV6-2 or TRBV6-3, the J gene TRBJ1-1, with D possibly TRBD1 on 6 matching bases. The germline CDR1 and CDR2 sequences are MNHEY and SVGEGT. Trimming took off 5 bases at V and 0 bases at J, with 13 bases between the two ends. The CDR3 is made up of 15 amino acids. The chain's CDR3 is CASSQWGRMNTEAFF. CDR3 in DNA: TGTGCCAGCAGTCAATGGGGGCGAATGAACACTGAAGCTTTCTTT.

On this clonotype: Given a much more abundant clone one base away, this may be a read error. The V call is TRBV5-1, the J call TRBJ2-2, with D perhaps matching TRBD1 (6 bases). Germline V gene sequence: CDR1 SGHRS, CDR2 YFSETQ. The CDR3 totals 13 residues. CDR3 sequence (DNA): TGCGACAGCCGATCAGGGGAGACCGGGGAGCTGTTTTTT. This encodes CDSRSGETGELFF.

This clonotype was found many times. The chain has TRBV4-2 and TRBJ2-3; TRBD2 matches at 9 bases. CDR3 length: 17 residues. Germline-derived CDR1 and CDR2 are LGHNA and YNFKEQ. The V gene end was trimmed by 6 bases and the J gene end by 1 base; junction bases not matched to a gene: 11. CDR3 nucleotides: TGTGCCAGCAGTCCACGGGAGGTAGCGGGGGGCACAGATACGCAGTATTTT. Translated: CASSPREVAGGTDTQYF.

The chain recombines TRBV5-4 with TRBJ2-3; 9 positions agree with TRBD2. V was pared by 0 bases and J by 1 base, with 3 bases of the junction left unmatched. The CDR3 sequence is 16 residues long. From germline, CDR1 is SGHNT and CDR2 YYREEE (reference sequence). CDR3 amino acids: CASSLAVAGGTDTQYF. CDR3 nucleotide sequence: TGTGCCAGCAGCTTGGCGGTAGCGGGGGGCACAGATACGCAGTATTTT.

In this sample, this clonotype turned up a few times. The chain couples TRBV5-5 to TRBJ2-3, with 8 bases that match TRBD1. The ends lost 2 bases at V and 0 bases at J; junction bases unmatched: 5. Germline CDR1 is SGHKS and CDR2 is YYEKEE (reference sequence). CDR3 length equals 16 residues. CDR3 residues: CASSLGRGHSTDTQYF. The CDR3 DNA sequence: TGTGCCAGCAGCTTAGGCAGGGGGCATAGCACAGATACGCAGTATTTT.

This clonotype was seen many times. V is TRBV20-1 and J is TRBJ2-7, with 9 nucleotides matching TRBD1. Per germline, CDR1 DFQATT and CDR2 SNEGSKA (reference sequence). The CDR3 totals 12 residues. The V segment lost 5 bases and the J segment 4 bases; nucleotides outside the gene matches: 3. CDR3 nucleotides: TGCAGTGCTCGGGACAGGGAGTACGAGCAGTACTTC. This translates into CSARDREYEQYF.

V gene TRBV5-1 combines with J gene TRBJ1-2; TRBD1 aligns across 9 bases. Trimming took 2 bases from V and 6 from J; bases not matched to a gene: 17. This CDR3 comprises 18 residues. Germline CDR1 is SGHRS and CDR2 is YFSETQ. The CDR3 reads CASSFGTRLQGARHGYTF. CDR3 nucleotide sequence: TGCGCCAGCAGCTTTGGGACACGCTTACAGGGGGCGCGCCATGGCTACACCTTC.

The genes are TRBV19 and TRBJ2-1, with D possibly being TRBD2 (7 bases). The CDR3 runs to 15 residues. Germline CDR1 and CDR2: LNHDA and SQIVND (reference sequence). V lost 4 bases to trimming and J lost 4 bases, with 14 bases between them. CDR3: CASSTTGGLYNEQFF. Here the CDR3 DNA reads TGTGCCAGTAGTACCACGGGGGGCCTATACAATGAGCAGTTCTTC.

This clonotype was seen only a few times. The chain is built from TRBV20-1 and TRBJ1-5; 11 bases fit TRBD1. Per germline, CDR1 DFQATT and CDR2 SNEGSKA (reference sequence). This CDR3 comprises 14 residues. Trimming took 6 bases from V and 1 from J; bases not matched to a gene: 2. The CDR3 DNA reads TGCAGTGCCAGGACAGGGGGCAGCAATCAGCCCCAGCATTTT. Protein product: CSARTGGSNQPQHF.

The rearrangement joins TRBV10-3 to TRBJ2-3; tentative D call: TRBD2 (6 bases). Germline V lookup: CDR1 ENHRY, CDR2 SYGVKD. V was shortened by 10 bases and J by 5 bases, with 22 bases between the two germline ends. This CDR3 has 15 residues. CDR3: CATTGGTGLGDTQYF. For the CDR3, the DNA is TGTGCCACAACTGGCGGGACGGGTCTCGGAGATACGCAGTATTTT.

The gene calls are TRBV20-1 and TRBJ1-5; unclear D gene. Per the germline V gene, CDR1 is DFQATT and CDR2 is SNEGSKA (reference sequence). This CDR3 spans 14 amino acids. V was cut by 6 bases and J by 2 bases, with 14 bases left in between. The CDR3 region is CSAFFHGGNQPQHF. CDR3 coding DNA: TGCAGTGCCTTCTTCCATGGGGGCAATCAGCCCCAGCATTTT.

The chain is built from TRBV7-9 and TRBJ1-1; TRBD1 aligns across 7 bases. V shed 11 bases and J 5 bases; nucleotides not matched to a gene: 11. This CDR3 contains 13 residues. Germline CDR1 reads SEHNR; CDR2 reads FQNEAQ (reference sequence). The CDR3 spells CAVLEGARTEAFF. CDR3 DNA sequence: TGTGCCGTACTGGAGGGGGCGAGGACTGAAGCTTTCTTT.

This clonotype has only a few counts. V gene TRBV25-1 combines with J gene TRBJ1-5; 7 bases line up with TRBD1. Trimming took 2 bases from V and 6 from J; bases not matched to a gene: 4. The CDR3 contains 14 residues. Germline CDR1 reads MGHDK; CDR2 reads SYGVNS. The CDR3 protein is CASSEVGGVQPQHF. The DNA for the CDR3 is TGTGCCAGCAGTGAAGTAGGGGGCGTTCAGCCCCAGCATTTT.

Many counts were recorded for this clonotype. The chain employs TRBV5-1 and TRBJ2-1, with 8 bases lining up with TRBD1. Trimming took 6 bases from V and 1 from J; bases not matched to a gene: 12. The CDR3 is made up of 17 amino acids. The germline V gene has CDR1 SGHRS and CDR2 YFSETQ. CDR3: CASTRTGLPSSYNEQFF. Here the CDR3 DNA reads TGCGCCAGCACAAGGACAGGGTTGCCCTCGTCCTACAATGAGCAGTTCTTC. The variable domain in full, with the rest retrieved from reference TRBV5-1 and TRBJ2-1, is KAGVTQTPRYLIKTRGQQVTLSCSPISGHRSVSWYQQTPGQGLQFLFEYFSETQRNKGNFPGRFSGRQFSNSRSEMNVSTLELGDSALYLCASTRTGLPSSYNEQFFGPGTRLTVL.

This chain joins TRBV7-9 and TRBJ1-5; 7 bases line up with TRBD1. The germline gives CDR1 SEHNR, CDR2 FQNEAQ (reference sequence). The V segment lost 4 bases and the J segment 5 bases; nucleotides outside the gene matches: 5. The CDR3 consists of 14 residues. The CDR3 coding sequence is TGTGCCAGCAGCTCGCGGGACAGACATCAGCCCCAGCATTTT. This gives the protein CASSSRDRHQPQHF.

This clonotype was detected a few times. CDR3 sequence: CASSLPGTTTDTQYF. The CDR3 DNA follows: TGCGCCAGCAGCTTACCAGGGACTACGACAGATACGCAGTATTTT. The V call is TRBV5-1, the J call TRBJ2-3; 7 positions match TRBD2. V was pared by 2 bases and J by 3 bases, with 6 bases of the junction left unmatched. This CDR3 spans 15 amino acids. The germline V gene has CDR1 SGHRS and CDR2 YFSETQ.

The rearrangement links TRBV5-1 to TRBJ2-1, with a weak D call TRBD2 (5 bases). This CDR3 region has 16 residues. V lost 3 bases to trimming and J lost 0 bases, with 13 bases between them. CDR1 and CDR2 from the germline V gene are SGHRS and YFSETQ. CDR3: CASSWRRTSSYNEQFF. CDR3 nucleotides: TGCGCCAGCAGCTGGAGGCGCACGAGCTCCTACAATGAGCAGTTCTTC.

CDR3 in DNA: TGCAGTGCTAAAAAGCGGGGGCTCCGATACGAGCAGTACTTC. It specifies CSAKKRGLRYEQYF. V is TRBV20-1 and J is TRBJ2-7; 8 nucleotides align to TRBD2. Germline values: CDR1 DFQATT, CDR2 SNEGSKA (reference sequence). After removal of 4 bases from V and 4 bases from J, the junction contained 9 bases not matched to a gene. CDR3 length equals 14 residues.

This clonotype has a handful of counts. CDR3 region: CASSQEFWRGADNEQFF. CDR3 nucleotides: TGCGCCAGCAGCCAAGAATTTTGGCGGGGGGCTGACAATGAGCAGTTCTTC. The chain has TRBV4-3 and TRBJ2-1, with 8 bases that match TRBD2. The CDR3 is 17 residues long. V gave up 0 bases and J gave up 5 bases; unmatched junction bases: 9. The germline V gene encodes CDR1 LGHNA and CDR2 YSLEER.